A single sample gave rise to the 14 T cell receptor beta chains below, sequenced in a study of glioma-infiltrating T cells. TCR alpha and beta CDR3 regions were amplified from RNA using iRepertoire nested multiplex PCR. TCRdb ran MiXCR on the multiplex PCR reads and lists one entry per CDR3 protein. The sample lists around 170,000 distinct CDR3 sequences, around 40% occurring once. The sample comprised glioma tissue, nonneoplastic brain tissue, or PBMCs (not recorded which). The receptors originated from a human donor with low-grade glioma or glioblastoma, undergoing nonglioma brain surgery, or in good health (not recorded which).

This clonotype appeared a few times. The chain is built from TRBV14 and TRBJ2-5, with D hard to call. V was pared by 0 bases and J by 0 bases, with 5 bases between. The CDR3 consists of 14 residues. The germline V gene has CDR1 SGHDN and CDR2 FVKESK. The DNA for the CDR3 is TGTGCCAGCAGCCAAGATCGCAACCAAGAGACCCAGTACTTC. This gives the protein CASSQDRNQETQYF.

The gene calls are TRBV4-2 and TRBJ2-7, with a tentative D call TRBD2 (5 bases). There are 13 residues in the CDR3. V was trimmed by 7 bases and J by 2 bases, leaving 12 bases between them. Germline V gene data show CDR1 as LGHNA and CDR2 as YNFKEQ. The CDR3 loop is CASIAPGTYEQYF. CDR3 sequence (DNA): TGTGCCAGCATCGCACCCGGGACCTACGAGCAGTACTTC.

J is TRBJ1-1 and V is TRBV12-3 or TRBV12-4; D remains unclear. The CDR3 has 12 amino acids. With 6 bases removed from V and 7 bases from J, the gap between germline ends came to 12 bases. In nucleotides, the CDR3 is TGTGCCAGCAGGCCCGGGTCGGTTGAAGCTTTCTTT. This sequence encodes CASRPGSVEAFF.

In this sample, this clonotype turned up a few times. The CDR3 is CASSLATVYNEQFF. CDR3 coding DNA: TGTGCCAGCAGCTTAGCGACCGTCTACAATGAGCAGTTCTTC. The genes are TRBV7-9 and TRBJ2-1, with D hard to call. Trimming left V 0 bases short and J 3 bases short, with 6 bases between. The CDR3 consists of 14 residues. CDR1 SEHNR and CDR2 FQNEAQ come from the germline V gene (reference sequence).

This clonotype was detected a few times. This could be a read error, since a much larger clone is one nucleotide away. V usage is TRBV20-1 and J usage is TRBJ2-3; D is possibly TRBD1 or TRBD2 (5 bases each). The CDR3 contains 14 residues. From germline, CDR1 is DFQATT and CDR2 SNEGSKA (reference sequence). The CDR3 region has the DNA TGCAGTGCCCCGGGGCAGGGTGATTCAGATAAGCAGTATTTT. It encodes CSAPGQGDSDKQYF.

The rearrangement links TRBV6-2 or TRBV6-3 to TRBJ2-3; no definite D call. The V gene lost 2 bases and the J gene lost 1 base, with 10 bases spanning the gap. This CDR3 contains 15 residues. Germline loops: CDR1 MNHEY, CDR2 SVGEGT. The CDR3 sequence is CASSYRLACTDTQYF. The CDR3 DNA sequence: TGTGCCAGCAGTTACCGACTGGCGTGCACAGATACGCAGTATTTT.

Concerning this clonotype: Its ends do not fully match the called genes, so a read error is possible. The rearrangement links TRBV6-1 to TRBJ2-2; 7 bases fit TRBD2. CDR3 length equals 18 residues. In germline, CDR1 is MNHNS, CDR2 SASEGT. The CDR3 is CASSALSHGLVDTGEVFF. As DNA, the CDR3 is TGTGCCAGCAGTGCCTTATCCCACGGACTAGTCGACACCGGGGAGGTGTTTTTT.

This clonotype was picked up many times. The rearrangement joins TRBV2 to TRBJ1-3; the D is unclear. Germline V gene sequence: CDR1 SNHLY, CDR2 FYNNEI. The V gene lost 2 bases and the J gene lost 4 bases, with 12 bases spanning the gap. The CDR3 loop spans 15 amino acids. This chain's CDR3 is CASSEIRAGGNTIYF. As DNA, the CDR3 is TGTGCCAGCAGTGAAATTAGGGCAGGAGGAAACACCATATATTTT.

V and J are TRBV29-1 and TRBJ1-2; D is possibly TRBD1 (6 bases). The germline gives CDR1 SQVTM, CDR2 ANQGSEA. The CDR3 has 16 amino acids. Trimming removed 3 bases from V and 0 bases from J, with 17 bases in between. The CDR3 DNA is TGCAGCGTTGATCTAATGGTGACAGGAGCTAACTATGGCTACACCTTC. Residues: CSVDLMVTGANYGYTF.

At least ten counts were recorded for this clonotype. V and J are TRBV6-1 and TRBJ1-5; no reliable D call. Germline CDR1 reads MNHNS; CDR2 reads SASEGT. V was shortened by 4 bases and J by 3 bases, with 13 bases between the two germline ends. The CDR3 is made up of 15 amino acids. Here the CDR3 DNA reads TGTGCCAGCAGTGTTTCCACAGCTCCCAATCAGCCCCAGCATTTT. This encodes CASSVSTAPNQPQHF.

The rearrangement joins TRBV7-6 to TRBJ2-7, with D possibly matching TRBD2 (6 bases). The CDR3 length is 17 residues. Germline loops: CDR1 SGHVS, CDR2 FNYEAQ. The V end lost 2 bases, the J end lost 2 bases, and 19 bases lay between the germline ends. The CDR3 sequence is CASSLRGTRREPYEQYF. The CDR3, as DNA: TGTGCCAGCAGCTTACGGGGCACGAGACGGGAGCCCTACGAGCAGTACTTC.

This clonotype has a single count. The rearrangement uses TRBV6-1 and TRBJ1-1; D uncertain. Trimming pared 10 bases from V and 4 bases from J, leaving 16 bases between. The CDR3 loop spans 13 amino acids. The germline V gene has CDR1 MNHNS and CDR2 SASEGT. CDR3 region: CAISGEILTEAFF. The DNA for the CDR3 is TGTGCCATTAGTGGAGAGATTCTCACTGAAGCTTTCTTT.

This clonotype showed up just once. One end of the junction fails to match germline, which may point to a read error. J is TRBJ2-1 and V is TRBV7-9, with 13 positions matching TRBD2. This CDR3 is 16 amino acids long. The germline V gene has CDR1 SEHNR and CDR2 FQNEAQ (reference sequence). The CDR3: CASSLYTSGREDEQLF. CDR3 in DNA: TGTGCCAGCAGCCTATACACTAGCGGGAGGGAGGATGAGCAGCTCTTC.

The V call is TRBV19, the J call TRBJ2-7; unclear D gene. Trimming removed 4 bases from V and 0 bases from J, with 13 bases in between. CDR1 and CDR2 (germline): LNHDA, SQIVND (reference sequence). This CDR3 has 15 amino acids. The CDR3 coding sequence is TGTGCCAGTAGTACCGCCGCGGCCTACTCCTACGAGCAGTACTTC. As protein: CASSTAAAYSYEQYF.